This TCR beta chain came from a study of tumor and adjacent non-tumor tissue in lung cancer. Study observations and caveats: Compared with tumor, normal lung showed significantly lower TCR diversity.

Three rounds of nested PCR, following a modified ARM-PCR protocol, produced the TCRbeta library. MiXCR, run by TCRdb on the multiplex PCR reads, gives a single entry per CDR3 protein. This sample has around 120,000 distinct CDR3 sequences, with 66% found just once. The template was RNA from unsorted bulk tissue. To note about this clonotype: The target antigen is unknown.

Trimming left V 2 bases short and J 10 bases short, with 13 bases between. The CDR3 sequence is 13 residues long. Germline assignment: CDR1 SGDLS and CDR2 YYNGEE. The V and J genes are TRBV9 and TRBJ2-1; the D is unclear. This TCR was sampled from a man between 25 and 39 years old with non-small cell lung cancer. Sequencing was performed on lung tumor tissue. In DNA, the CDR3 is TGTGCCAGCAGCGTCCAGGTTGTTGGGGAGCAGTTCTTC. Protein sequence: CASSVQVVGEQFF.